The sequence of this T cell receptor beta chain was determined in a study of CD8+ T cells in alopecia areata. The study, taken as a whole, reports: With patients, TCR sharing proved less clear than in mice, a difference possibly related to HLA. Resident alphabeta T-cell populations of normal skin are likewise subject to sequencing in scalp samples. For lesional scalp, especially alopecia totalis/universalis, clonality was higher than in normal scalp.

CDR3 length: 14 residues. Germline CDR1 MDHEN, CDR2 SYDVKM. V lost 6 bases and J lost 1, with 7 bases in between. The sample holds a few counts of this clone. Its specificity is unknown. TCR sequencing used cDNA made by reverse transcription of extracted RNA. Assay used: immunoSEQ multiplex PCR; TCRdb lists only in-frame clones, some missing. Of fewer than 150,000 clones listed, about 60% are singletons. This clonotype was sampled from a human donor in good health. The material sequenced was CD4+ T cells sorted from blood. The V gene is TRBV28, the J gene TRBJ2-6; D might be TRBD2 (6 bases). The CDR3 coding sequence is TGTGCCAGCAGGGGGAGGTCTGGGGCCAACGTCCTGACTTTC. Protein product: CASRGRSGANVLTF.